These 13 T cell receptor beta chains were all obtained from the same sample, sequenced in a study of CD8 T cells in ankylosing spondylitis. Using its own MiXCR run on the 5' RACE reads, TCRdb lists one record per CDR3 protein. The repertoire includes nearly 350,000 distinct CDR3 sequences, 14% to 15% of them detected once, and around 0.99% sits in the top ten. Sequences were obtained from blood, either unsorted or a sorted T cell fraction (not recorded which). These TCRs come from a male donor with ankylosing spondylitis or in good health (not recorded which).

V usage is TRBV11-2 and J usage is TRBJ2-2, with D unclear. From germline, CDR1 is SGHAT and CDR2 FQNNGV. The CDR3 length is 14 residues. Trimming stripped 5 bases from V and 4 bases from J, with 11 bases between. For the CDR3, the DNA is TGTGCCAGCAGCGACGAACGCGCCACCGGGGAGCTGTTTTTT. This gives the protein CASSDERATGELFF.

This clonotype appeared a few times. This chain connects TRBV3-1 to TRBJ2-3; TRBD2 might be the D (5 bases). V dropped 4 bases and J dropped 3 bases, with 8 bases sitting between them. The CDR3 has 13 residues. Germline CDR1 LGHDT, CDR2 YNNKEL (reference sequence). The CDR3 is CASSPRGTDTQYF. The CDR3 DNA sequence: TGTGCCAGCAGCCCCCGAGGGACAGATACGCAGTATTTT.

The chain joins TRBV4-1 to TRBJ2-4; 8 nucleotides line up with TRBD1. This CDR3 has 16 amino acids. V was pared by 4 bases and J by 2 bases, with 7 bases of the junction left unmatched. CDR1 is MGHRA and CDR2 is YSYEKL in the germline V gene. CDR3 sequence: CASSPGQGKSKNIQYF. The CDR3 DNA reads as TGCGCCAGCAGCCCAGGACAGGGTAAATCCAAAAACATTCAGTACTTC.

The sample holds a few counts of this clonotype. The CDR3 region is CASSRKRADTQYF. The CDR3 bases are TGTGCCAGCAGCCGAAAGCGCGCAGATACGCAGTATTTT. The rearrangement joins TRBV7-2 to TRBJ2-3; the D is unclear. This CDR3 contains 13 residues. Trimming left V 5 bases short and J 4 bases short, with 10 bases between. Germline assignment: CDR1 SGHTA and CDR2 FQGNSA.

This chain uses TRBV20-1 with TRBJ2-7; D is uncertain. The CDR3 totals 11 residues. The germline CDR1 and CDR2 sequences are DFQATT and SNEGSKA (reference sequence). Trimming shortened V by 5 bases and J by 4 bases, and 9 bases separated the two germline ends. The CDR3 region has the DNA TGCAGTGCTCTCCTCGAATACGAGCAGTACTTC. Translating gives CSALLEYEQYF.

This clonotype has only a few counts. The chain is built from TRBV6-1 and TRBJ2-1, with 9 nucleotides matching TRBD2. CDR3 length: 15 amino acids. The J segment lost 8 bases and the V segment lost 2 bases, leaving 7 bases of the junction unmatched. Germline V lookup: CDR1 MNHNS, CDR2 SASEGT. CDR3 nucleotides: TGTGCCAGCAGTGAAACCAGCGGGAGGATGGATGAGCAGTTCTTC. Its protein product is CASSETSGRMDEQFF.

V and J are TRBV5-1 and TRBJ2-7, with 8 nucleotides matching TRBD2. The V gene's germline CDR1 is SGHRS and CDR2 YFSETQ. CDR3 length: 14 amino acids. The trim removed 0 bases at V and 5 bases at J, leaving 4 bases unmatched. CDR3 region: CASSLERRGDEQYF. CDR3 in DNA: TGCGCCAGCAGCTTGGAAAGGCGGGGGGACGAGCAGTACTTC.

This chain links TRBV5-1 with TRBJ1-3, with 8 bases fitting TRBD1. The V gene end was trimmed by 5 bases and the J gene end by 4 bases; junction bases not matched to a gene: 8. The CDR3 runs 15 residues. Germline CDR1 is SGHRS and CDR2 is YFSETQ. CDR3 region: CASRPDRASGNTIYF. In DNA, the CDR3 is TGCGCCAGCAGACCGGACAGGGCGTCGGGAAACACCATATATTTT.

This clonotype was counted at least ten times. The gene calls are TRBV12-3 or TRBV12-4 and TRBJ2-3; D is ambiguous. This CDR3 spans 13 amino acids. V was clipped by 7 bases and J by 7 bases, with 15 bases between them. CDR3 nucleotides: TGTGCCAGCACCACGGTGGTCCCAAATACGCAGTATTTT. Its protein product is CASTTVVPNTQYF.

This clonotype was seen a few times. In nucleotides, the CDR3 is TGTGCCAGCAGGGAGGGTCCGAGCTCTGGAAACACCATATATTTT. Translating gives CASREGPSSGNTIYF. J is TRBJ1-3 and V is TRBV12-3 or TRBV12-4; no reliable D call. There are 15 residues in the CDR3. With 6 bases removed from V and 0 bases from J, the gap between germline ends came to 12 bases.

The chain combines TRBV7-6 with TRBJ2-2; 7 nucleotides align to TRBD1. From germline, CDR1 is SGHVS and CDR2 FNYEAQ. The trim removed 5 bases at V and 0 bases at J, leaving 6 bases unmatched. The CDR3 loop spans 16 amino acids. CDR3: CASSPGTATNTGELFF. DNA for the CDR3: TGTGCCAGCAGCCCCGGGACAGCCACGAACACCGGGGAGCTGTTTTTT. The full variable domain, in which reference TRBV7-6 and TRBJ2-2 provide the parts outside the CDR3, is GAGVSQSPRYKVTKRGQDVALRCDPISGHVSLYWYRQALGQGPEFLTYFNYEAQQDKSGLPNDRFSAERPEGSISTLTIQRTEQRDSAMYRCASSPGTATNTGELFFGEGSRLTVL.

This clonotype was detected only a few times. Written as DNA, the CDR3 is TGTGCCAGCAGCAAAAGACACTCTGGAAACACCATATATTTT. Encoded protein: CASSKRHSGNTIYF. This rearrangement joins TRBV21-1 to TRBJ1-3. TRBV21-1 is a pseudogene locus. CDR3 size: 14 residues.

This clonotype was found many times. V gene TRBV12-3 or TRBV12-4 combines with J gene TRBJ1-5; D unclear. The length of the CDR3 is 14 residues. The V end was cut by 5 bases, the J end by 1 base, with 9 bases between. This CDR3 reads CASSPSLSNQPQHF. The CDR3, as DNA: TGTGCCAGCAGTCCGTCCTTAAGCAATCAGCCCCAGCATTTT.